This T cell receptor beta chain was profiled in a study of cytomegalovirus exposure and HLA in healthy donors. The PCR used 60 Vbeta and 13 Jbeta primers. Original processing notes: Later, roughly 86 million unique TCR beta chains were counted in an analysis, and some 10 million of them were shared. The data were produced by immunoSEQ multiplex PCR, yet TCRdb's version contains in-frame clones alone and is incomplete. From that table come the V and J calls and clone size; the DNA was used to work out D and trimming. Here the sample spans more than 65,000 clones, 74% being singletons. This sequence was found in a woman aged 55-69 years in good health and CMV-seropositive. The sequencing input was PBMCs.

CDR3 loop: CASSDSASGSNEQFF. For the CDR3, the DNA is TGTGCCAGCAGTGACTCGGCTAGCGGGAGCAATGAGCAGTTCTTC. The chain carries TRBV6-4 and TRBJ2-1, with 10 bases lining up with TRBD2. The CDR3 extends over 15 amino acids. V shed 0 bases and J 6 bases; nucleotides not matched to a gene: 2. In germline, CDR1 is MRHNA, CDR2 SNTAGT.